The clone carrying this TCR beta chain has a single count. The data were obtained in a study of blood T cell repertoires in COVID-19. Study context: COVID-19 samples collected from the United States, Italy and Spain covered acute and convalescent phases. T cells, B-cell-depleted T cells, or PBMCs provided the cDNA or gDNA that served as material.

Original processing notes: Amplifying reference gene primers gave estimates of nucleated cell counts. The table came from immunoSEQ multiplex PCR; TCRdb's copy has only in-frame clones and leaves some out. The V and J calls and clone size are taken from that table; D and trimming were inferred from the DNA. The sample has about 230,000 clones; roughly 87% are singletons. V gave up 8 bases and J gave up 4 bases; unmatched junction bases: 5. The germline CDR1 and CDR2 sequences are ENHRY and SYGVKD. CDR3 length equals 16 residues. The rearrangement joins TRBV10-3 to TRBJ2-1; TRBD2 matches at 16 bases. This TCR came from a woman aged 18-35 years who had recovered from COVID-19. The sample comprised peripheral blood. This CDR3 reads CAIGGTSGREYNEQFF. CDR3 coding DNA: TGTGCCATCGGGGGGACTAGCGGGAGGGAATACAATGAGCAGTTCTTC.